The 23 T cell receptor beta chains below come from one sample, sequenced in a study of identical twins. A single record per CDR3 protein comes from TCRdb applying MiXCR to the 5' RACE reads. The sample lists 600,000 to 700,000 distinct CDR3 sequences; around 20% were seen once. This sample was also put to use in a study of T cells expressing NK-cell markers.

The sample was PBMCs. The receptor source for this set is a young woman in good health.

This clonotype was found many times. J is TRBJ1-1 and V is TRBV20-1; 7 bases are shared with TRBD1. Germline V gene lookup returns CDR1 DFQATT and CDR2 SNEGSKA (reference sequence). CDR3 length: 13 amino acids. Unmatched junction bases numbered 6, after V lost 3 bases and J lost 5 bases. The CDR3: CSASGGGWTEAFF. DNA of the CDR3: TGCAGTGCTAGTGGAGGGGGCTGGACTGAAGCTTTCTTT.

The J gene is TRBJ1-2, the V gene TRBV3-1; D ambiguous. V lost 6 bases and J 8 bases, leaving 10 bases between the germline ends. In germline, CDR1 is LGHDT, CDR2 YNNKEL (reference sequence). The CDR3 totals 11 residues. DNA for the CDR3: TGTGCCAGCAGGGAAGGAGCCGGCTACACCTTC. It is translated as CASREGAGYTF.

This clonotype was seen many times. The CDR3 loop is CAIAEGLSSYNEQFF. The CDR3 DNA follows: TGTGCCATCGCGGAGGGTTTAAGCTCCTACAATGAGCAGTTCTTC. The rearrangement joins TRBV10-3 to TRBJ2-1; D is perhaps TRBD2 (6 bases). V was cut by 8 bases and J by 0 bases, with 14 bases left in between. There are 15 residues in the CDR3. Germline CDR1 reads ENHRY; CDR2 reads SYGVKD.

This clonotype has more than one count but fewer than ten. This chain uses TRBV15 with TRBJ1-6; weak D call: TRBD1 (5 bases). The ends were cut back, 8 bases at V and 5 bases at J, with 16 bases in the middle. This CDR3 comprises 15 residues. CDR1 is LNHNV, CDR2 YYDKDF, per germline (reference sequence). The DNA of the CDR3 is TGTGCCACCGTACCCGGCGACAGAGATAATTCACCCCTCCACTTT. Translation gives CATVPGDRDNSPLHF.

By sample share, this clonotype is medium-sized (0.01 to 0.1%). The rearrangement uses TRBV2 and TRBJ1-2; 8 bases are shared with TRBD1. The V gene end was trimmed by 0 bases and the J gene end by 2 bases; junction bases not matched to a gene: 2. This CDR3 has 15 residues. Germline V gene data show CDR1 as SNHLY and CDR2 as FYNNEI. Here the CDR3 DNA reads TGTGCCAGCAGTGAAGCGGGGACAGGAAACTATGGCTACACCTTC. Residues: CASSEAGTGNYGYTF.

J is TRBJ2-1 and V is TRBV5-1; maybe TRBD1 (6 bases). The germline CDR1 and CDR2 sequences are SGHRS and YFSETQ. V was cut by 0 bases and J by 5 bases, with 12 bases left in between. The CDR3 is made up of 15 amino acids. CDR3 loop: CASSLVGTPDNEQFF. The CDR3 nucleotides are TGCGCCAGCAGCTTGGTGGGGACACCAGACAATGAGCAGTTCTTC.

V is TRBV18 and J is TRBJ1-2; 9 bases are shared with TRBD1. The V segment lost 4 bases and the J segment 6 bases; nucleotides outside the gene matches: 6. The CDR3 contains 14 residues. Germline loops: CDR1 KGHSH, CDR2 LQKENI. The CDR3 DNA follows: TGTGCCAGCTCACTTGGGGACAGGGCTGATGGCTACACCTTC. Its translation: CASSLGDRADGYTF.

This clonotype appeared many times. The chain recombines TRBV10-1 with TRBJ2-5, with D perhaps given as TRBD1 or TRBD2 (5 bases each). Trimming removed 0 bases at V and 6 bases at J, with 14 bases between. Germline V lookup: CDR1 WNHNN, CDR2 SYGVQD (reference sequence). This CDR3 comprises 15 residues. CDR3 region: CASSESGTSGKTQYF. The DNA of the CDR3 is TGCGCCAGCAGTGAGTCAGGGACGTCGGGAAAGACCCAGTACTTC.

This chain connects TRBV4-3 to TRBJ2-3, with 7 bases fitting TRBD2. CDR1 is LGHNA, CDR2 YSLEER, per germline. The CDR3 consists of 15 residues. Trimming cost V 3 bases and J 4 bases; bases outside gene matches: 7. The CDR3 here is CASSHGEGQADTQYF. The CDR3 DNA sequence: TGCGCCAGCAGCCACGGGGAGGGCCAGGCAGATACGCAGTATTTT.

This clonotype came up a few times. This rearrangement joins TRBV10-2 to TRBJ2-1, with D possibly being TRBD2 (5 bases). V lost 1 base, J lost 0 bases, and 7 bases lay in between. The CDR3 has 15 residues. Germline values: CDR1 WSHSY, CDR2 SAAADI. CDR3 in amino acids: CASSEFEGSYNEQFF. In DNA form, the CDR3 reads TGCGCCAGCAGTGAGTTTGAGGGCTCCTACAATGAGCAGTTCTTC.

This chain uses TRBV4-3 with TRBJ2-7; D is undetermined. The CDR3 is 15 amino acids. Between the trimmed V and J ends, which lost 0 bases and 3 bases, there was a span of 12 bases. Germline assignment: CDR1 LGHNA and CDR2 YSLEER. The CDR3 loop reads CASSQESDYFYEQYF. The CDR3 DNA reads as TGCGCCAGCAGCCAAGAATCCGATTATTTCTACGAGCAGTACTTC.

The CDR3 protein is CASSYRAGGVETQYF. The DNA for the CDR3 is TGTGCCAGCAGTTACCGTGCGGGGGGGGTAGAGACCCAGTACTTC. The chain combines TRBV6-5 with TRBJ2-5; 9 nucleotides align to TRBD2. The germline gives CDR1 MNHEY, CDR2 SVGAGI. The junction had 5 bases not matched to a gene; V was cut back by 2 bases and J by 4 bases. CDR3 length equals 15 residues.

This chain connects TRBV7-9 to TRBJ2-7, with no clear D. This CDR3 has 13 residues. Trimming took 5 bases from V and 2 from J, leaving 10 bases between them. CDR1 and CDR2 (germline): SEHNR, FQNEAQ (reference sequence). CDR3 sequence reads: CASSPRPPYEQYF. CDR3 DNA sequence: TGTGCCAGCAGCCCGCGCCCCCCCTACGAGCAGTACTTC.

This clonotype was detected a few times. The rearrangement links TRBV20-1 to TRBJ2-1; D tentatively reads TRBD1 or TRBD2 (5 bases each). Trimming left V 3 bases short and J 0 bases short, with 12 bases between. The CDR3 is 15 residues long. Germline V lookup: CDR1 DFQATT, CDR2 SNEGSKA (reference sequence). The CDR3, as DNA: TGCAGTGCTAGGCCTTCGGGGCCCTCCTACAATGAGCAGTTCTTC. As protein: CSARPSGPSYNEQFF.

This clonotype has a handful of counts. The chain links TRBV18 to TRBJ2-5; 8 bases are a match to TRBD2. V was clipped by 5 bases and J by 4 bases; unmatched bases: 12. The CDR3 totals 16 residues. Looked up from germline, CDR1 is KGHSH and CDR2 is LQKENI. CDR3: CASSSLGAGGSETQYF. The CDR3 DNA sequence: TGTGCCAGCTCATCCCTCGGTGCGGGGGGATCAGAGACCCAGTACTTC.

The rearrangement uses TRBV5-1 and TRBJ2-7, with D maybe TRBD2 (5 bases). Germline CDR1 SGHRS, CDR2 YFSETQ. The ends were cut back, 6 bases at V and 5 bases at J, with 15 bases in the middle. The CDR3 consists of 13 residues. CDR3 amino acids: CASKRESINEQYF. The CDR3 nucleotides are TGCGCCAGCAAAAGGGAGTCGATCAACGAGCAGTACTTC.

In its sample, this clonotype was seen a few times. The CDR3 spells CSVASEDSYNEQFF. DNA for the CDR3: TGCAGTGTCGCTAGCGAGGACTCCTACAATGAGCAGTTCTTC. The rearrangement joins TRBV20-1 to TRBJ2-1, with D possibly TRBD2 on 6 matching bases. Germline V lookup: CDR1 DFQATT, CDR2 SNEGSKA (reference sequence). V was pared by 7 bases and J by 0 bases, with 13 bases between. CDR3 length equals 14 residues.

The rearrangement uses TRBV29-1 and TRBJ1-1, with 11 bases lining up with TRBD1. V was clipped by 7 bases and J by 1 base; unmatched bases: 14. The germline V gene has CDR1 SQVTM and CDR2 ANQGSEA. This CDR3 contains 17 residues. In nucleotides, the CDR3 is TGCAGCGCCTTTGTGCGGACAGGGGGCTCGGGGAACACTGAAGCTTTCTTT. It codes for CSAFVRTGGSGNTEAFF.

The chain links TRBV12-3 or TRBV12-4 to TRBJ2-2, with TRBD2 matching 8 bases. This CDR3 comprises 17 residues. V shed 1 base, J shed 5 bases, and the junction held 9 bases outside the gene matches. CDR3 nucleotides: TGTGCCAGCAGTTTAGTTTTTTGGCGGGAGGCTACCGGGGAGCTGTTTTTT. Encoded protein: CASSLVFWREATGELFF.

This clonotype came up a few times. V usage is TRBV4-3 and J usage is TRBJ2-1, with TRBD2 matching 10 bases. Germline trimming cut 3 bases from V and 1 base from J; bases unmatched to any gene: 9. The CDR3 spans 18 residues. CDR1 is LGHNA and CDR2 is YSLEER in the germline V gene. The CDR3 region is CASSHYPSLAGSYNEQFF. Here the CDR3 DNA reads TGCGCCAGCAGCCATTATCCTTCACTAGCGGGATCCTACAATGAGCAGTTCTTC.

This clonotype was counted between two and nine times. The chain links TRBV7-8 to TRBJ2-1; TRBD1 matches at 9 bases. Per the germline V gene, CDR1 is SGHVS and CDR2 is FQNEAQ. The CDR3 length is 16 residues. After removal of 4 bases from V and 4 bases from J, the junction contained 8 bases not matched to a gene. CDR3 bases: TGTGCCAGCAGCTCGACCATGGACAGGGGATACAATGAGCAGTTCTTC. It is translated as CASSSTMDRGYNEQFF.

There are many counts of this clonotype. The junction does not match germline at one end; this may be a read error. This sequence joins TRBV5-1 and TRBJ2-5, with TRBD1 matching 7 bases. From germline, CDR1 is SGHRS and CDR2 YFSETQ. CDR3 length equals 14 residues. CDR3 loop: CASSLRQGQETQYF. The CDR3 DNA sequence: TGTGCCAGCAGCCTACGACAGGGACAAGAGACCCAGTACTTC.

This clonotype has only a few counts. The gene calls are TRBV3-1 and TRBJ2-4; D is perhaps TRBD2 (5 bases). This CDR3 contains 16 residues. The germline gives CDR1 LGHDT, CDR2 YNNKEL (reference sequence). The germline V and J ends were trimmed by 0 bases and 0 bases, with 9 bases remaining between them. The CDR3 nucleotides are TGTGCCAGCAGCCAAGACAGGAGGATAGCCAAAAACATTCAGTACTTC. Its protein product is CASSQDRRIAKNIQYF.